The entry below describes one T cell receptor beta chain. These data belong to a study of blood T cell repertoires in COVID-19. Study in general: From T cells, B-cell-depleted T cells, or PBMCs came the material, which was cDNA or gDNA.

The V segment lost 1 base and the J segment 6 bases; nucleotides outside the gene matches: 9. This CDR3 has 15 residues. The germline CDR1 and CDR2 sequences are SGHTA and FQGNSA. Produced via immunoSEQ multiplex PCR; TCRdb's table is partial and in-frame only. The sample carries 210,000 or so clones, 70% to 85% recorded once. The TCR originated in a man aged 50 to 60 who had recovered from COVID-19. The chain uses TRBV7-2 and TRBJ2-7; 7 bases line up with TRBD2. Specimen: peripheral blood. In DNA, the CDR3 is TGTGCCAGCAGCTTAGATCAGGGCAGGGAGGGCGAGCAGTACTTC. Encoded protein: CASSLDQGREGEQYF. The whole variable domain, filled in from reference TRBV7-2 and TRBJ2-7, reads GAGVSQSPSNKVTEKGKDVELRCDPISGHTALYWYRQSLGQGLEFLIYFQGNSAPDKSGLPSDRFSAERTGGSVSTLTIQRTQQEDSAVYLCASSLDQGREGEQYFGPGTRLTVT.